A single sample gave rise to the 20 T cell receptor beta chains below, sequenced in a study of shared clonotypes between healthy human individuals. This table comes from immunoSEQ multiplex PCR, and its TCRdb copy is limited to in-frame clones, with some not included. The sample includes about 2.4 million clones, 90% to 95% of them seen just once. The source material was naive CD4+ T cells from PBMCs. The subset: CD45RA+ positively selected. Every receptor here comes from a man aged 18 to 30 in good health. Some clones in this sample may be carry-over from other donors' samples.

The rearrangement joins TRBV27 to TRBJ2-7; the match to TRBD1 covers 9 bases. Germline V gene sequence: CDR1 MNHEY, CDR2 SMNVEV (reference sequence). V was pared by 4 bases and J by 2 bases, with 12 bases of the junction left unmatched. The CDR3 extends over 17 amino acids. In DNA form, the CDR3 reads TGTGCCAGCAGTTCCCACAGGACGGGACAGGGCCCCTACGAGCAGTACTTC. Its translation: CASSSHRTGQGPYEQYF.

In regard to this clone: At one boundary the junction diverges from the germline segment, which might be a read error. The chain uses TRBV18 and TRBJ1-3, with TRBD1 matching over 8 bases. This CDR3 has 13 amino acids. Germline-derived CDR1 and CDR2 are KGHSH and LQKENI. The CDR3 region is CASSPGQGAMEDF. As DNA, the CDR3 is TGTGCCAGCTCACCGGGGCAGGGGGCGATGGAAGATTTT.

The chain employs TRBV30 and TRBJ1-1; D is unclear. Trimming shortened V by 4 bases and J by 0 bases, and 9 bases separated the two germline ends. There are 13 residues in the CDR3. Looked up from germline, CDR1 is GTSNPN and CDR2 is SVGIG (reference sequence). The CDR3 here is CAWTPLLNTEAFF. CDR3 coding DNA: TGTGCCTGGACGCCCCTCCTGAACACTGAAGCTTTCTTT. The complete variable domain, with remaining parts taken from reference TRBV30 and TRBJ1-1, reads SQTIHQWPATLVQPVGSPLSLECTVEGTSNPNLYWYRQAAGRGLQLLFYSVGIGQISSEVPQNLSASRPQDRQFILSSKKLLLSDSGFYLCAWTPLLNTEAFFGQGTRLTVV.

This clone was seen once. The chain links TRBV25-1 to TRBJ2-7, with TRBD1 as a possible D gene (6 bases). V was shortened by 5 bases and J by 2 bases, with 19 bases between the two germline ends. This CDR3 spans 16 amino acids. Germline values: CDR1 MGHDK, CDR2 SYGVNS. The CDR3 nucleotides are TGTGCCAGCAGTCCAACTACCGGGACATGGACCTACGAGCAGTACTTC. Protein sequence: CASSPTTGTWTYEQYF.

V is TRBV7-9 and J is TRBJ2-1; TRBD1 is a possible D gene (6 bases). Trimming shortened V by 0 bases and J by 8 bases, and 20 bases separated the two germline ends. The CDR3 runs 17 residues. The germline V gene has CDR1 SEHNR and CDR2 FQNEAQ (reference sequence). The CDR3 DNA reads as TGTGCCAGCAGCTTAGCGCTAAACAGGGCCCCTCGCTATGAGCAGTTCTTC. Its protein is CASSLALNRAPRYEQFF.

The chain joins TRBV6-6 to TRBJ2-7; a possible D gene is TRBD1 (6 bases). The CDR3 loop spans 14 amino acids. Trimming took 2 bases from V and 3 from J, leaving 11 bases between them. Germline-derived CDR1 and CDR2 are MNHNY and SVGAGI (reference sequence). The CDR3 loop reads CASSYRDTFYEQYF. The CDR3 nucleotides are TGTGCCAGCAGTTACCGGGACACGTTCTACGAGCAGTACTTC.

The chain's CDR3 is CASSLVPGLVPDTQYF. CDR3 nucleotide sequence: TGCGCCAGCAGCTTGGTTCCGGGACTAGTCCCGGATACGCAGTATTTT. The chain joins TRBV5-1 to TRBJ2-3; TRBD2 matches at 8 bases. This CDR3 contains 16 residues. V lost 0 bases to trimming and J lost 6 bases; unmatched junction nucleotides: 9. Germline V gives CDR1 SGHRS, CDR2 YFSETQ.

The chain's CDR3 is CASSSGTGSTDTQYF. CDR3 nucleotides: TGTGCCAGCAGCTCGGGGACAGGAAGCACAGATACGCAGTATTTT. The chain carries TRBV11-3 and TRBJ2-3, with 8 bases identical to TRBD1. J was trimmed by 0 bases and V by 4 bases; bases with no gene match: 3. The CDR3 is 15 amino acids. Germline V CDR1 and CDR2: SGHNT, YENEEA.

The rearrangement links TRBV11-3 to TRBJ2-3; D gene ambiguous. The CDR3 loop spans 14 amino acids. Germline V gene sequence: CDR1 SGHNT, CDR2 YENEEA. Trimming cost V 0 bases and J 2 bases, with 6 bases left between them. The CDR3 here is CASSLDPYTDTQYF. The CDR3 DNA reads TGTGCCAGCAGCTTAGATCCATACACAGATACGCAGTATTTT.

The chain is built from TRBV9 and TRBJ1-2; tentative D call: TRBD1 (6 bases). The CDR3 is 11 residues long. V lost 0 bases and J 13 bases, leaving 10 bases between the germline ends. CDR1 and CDR2 (germline): SGDLS, YYNGEE. In nucleotides, the CDR3 is TGTGCCAGCAGCGTAGGACAGGTTCTCACCTTC. Amino acid sequence: CASSVGQVLTF.

The V and J genes are TRBV18 and TRBJ1-1; perhaps TRBD1 as D (6 bases). The CDR3 totals 15 residues. CDR1 is KGHSH and CDR2 is LQKENI in the germline V gene. V lost 1 base, J lost 0 bases, and 9 bases lay in between. The CDR3 loop is CASSPRTEMNTEAFF. The CDR3, as DNA: TGTGCCAGCTCACCACGGACAGAGATGAACACTGAAGCTTTCTTT. Full variable domain (missing parts from reference TRBV18 and TRBJ1-1): NAGVMQNPRHLVRRRGQEARLRCSPMKGHSHVYWYRQLPEEGLKFMVYLQKENIIDESGMPKERFSAEFPKEGPSILRIQQVVRGDSAAYFCASSPRTEMNTEAFFGQGTRLTVV.

Of note for this clone: The same CDR3 also results from other DNA sequences found in this sample. J is TRBJ2-7 and V is TRBV19; D not resolved. The CDR3 has 13 residues. Germline V gives CDR1 LNHDA, CDR2 SQIVND (reference sequence). V was pared by 6 bases and J by 1 base, with 10 bases between. CDR3 loop: CASSPGSSYEQYF. In nucleotides, the CDR3 is TGTGCCAGTAGCCCCGGGTCTTCCTACGAGCAGTACTTC.

V and J are TRBV6-1 and TRBJ2-2; D is uncertain. CDR3 length: 13 amino acids. The germline V gene encodes CDR1 MNHNS and CDR2 SASEGT. Trimming cost V 4 bases and J 7 bases, with 10 bases left between them. DNA for the CDR3: TGTGCCAGCAGTGGGCACGCCCGCGGGGAGCTGTTTTTT. This sequence encodes CASSGHARGELFF.

With respect to this clone: This CDR3 is also generated by other DNA sequences in the sample. The chain joins TRBV28 to TRBJ2-1; D unresolved. Germline CDR1 reads MDHEN; CDR2 reads SYDVKM. The ends were cut back, 8 bases at V and 4 bases at J, with 12 bases in the middle. This CDR3 comprises 13 residues. The chain's CDR3 is CASLGLPYNEQFF. DNA for the CDR3: TGTGCCAGCCTAGGGCTTCCGTACAATGAGCAGTTCTTC.

The V call is TRBV6-1, the J call TRBJ2-1; the match to TRBD2 covers 13 bases. The V and J ends lost 4 bases and 6 bases, in that order; junction bases with no gene match: 3. Germline values: CDR1 MNHNS, CDR2 SASEGT. The CDR3 is made up of 15 amino acids. As DNA, the CDR3 is TGTGCCAGCAGTGCGACTAGCGGGAGGCTCAATGAGCAGTTCTTC. Translating gives CASSATSGRLNEQFF.

In its sample, this clone was seen once. The genes are TRBV28 and TRBJ1-5, with D perhaps TRBD1 (6 bases). Germline CDR1 and CDR2: MDHEN and SYDVKM. The CDR3 is 15 amino acids. The V gene lost 5 bases and the J gene lost 2 bases, with 13 bases spanning the gap. CDR3 loop: CASSRNRQGNQPQHF. CDR3 coding DNA: TGTGCCAGCAGTAGAAATCGACAGGGCAATCAGCCCCAGCATTTT.

The genes are TRBV4-3 and TRBJ2-3, with 9 positions matching TRBD2. Germline loops: CDR1 LGHNA, CDR2 YSLEER. CDR3 size: 18 residues. V was clipped by 0 bases and J by 2 bases; unmatched bases: 9. The CDR3: CASSQELPTSGNTDTQYF. In DNA form, the CDR3 reads TGCGCCAGCAGCCAAGAACTTCCGACTAGCGGAAACACAGATACGCAGTATTTT.

This chain joins TRBV9 and TRBJ2-3; D is unresolved. The germline V gene has CDR1 SGDLS and CDR2 YYNGEE. V was clipped by 0 bases and J by 6 bases, with 8 bases between them. This CDR3 region has 13 residues. CDR3 coding DNA: TGTGCCAGCAGCGTAGATCAGCTGGATACGCAGTATTTT. Encoded protein: CASSVDQLDTQYF.

This clone was seen once. Other nucleotide sequences in the sample specify the same CDR3. CDR3 in DNA: TGTGCCAGCAGCCGGGACAGGGTCTTCGAGCAGTACTTC. Translating gives CASSRDRVFEQYF. The chain is built from TRBV5-4 and TRBJ2-7, with 9 bases matching TRBD1. The ends lost 4 bases at V and 6 bases at J; junction bases unmatched: 5. CDR1 is SGHNT, CDR2 YYREEE, per germline (reference sequence). The CDR3 is 13 residues long.

The V and J genes are TRBV11-2 and TRBJ2-2; D gene uncertain. Germline assignment: CDR1 SGHAT and CDR2 FQNNGV. V lost 5 bases and J lost 7, with 11 bases in between. This CDR3 contains 13 residues. In DNA, the CDR3 is TGTGCCAGCAGCCTCCTCCCGGTCGGGGAGCTGTTTTTT. This codes for CASSLLPVGELFF. Full variable domain (rest looked up from reference TRBV11-2 and TRBJ2-2): EAGVAQSPRYKIIEKRQSVAFWCNPISGHATLYWYQQILGQGPKLLIQFQNNGVVDDSQLPKDRFSAERLKGVDSTLKIQPAKLEDSAVYLCASSLLPVGELFFGEGSRLTVL.